This T cell receptor beta chain is drawn from a study of blood T cell repertoires in COVID-19. The V gene lost 4 bases and the J gene lost 1 base, with 9 bases spanning the gap. The germline V gene has CDR1 MNHEY and CDR2 SMNVEV (reference sequence). The CDR3 extends over 14 amino acids. The method was immunoSEQ multiplex PCR; TCRdb's version includes in-frame clones alone and lacks a portion of them. This table has roughly 240,000 clones, 65% to 90% appearing once. This sequence was found in a man aged 45-60 years with COVID-19, enrolled during active disease. This sequence joins TRBV27 and TRBJ2-3; D uncertain. Sequencing input: peripheral blood. The CDR3 region is CASSYDSRTDTQYF. CDR3 DNA: TGTGCCAGCAGTTACGACTCCCGCACAGATACGCAGTATTTT.